This T cell receptor beta chain comes out of a study of early T cells in non-severe SARS-CoV-2 infection. Trimming removed 3 bases from V and 0 bases from J, with 12 bases in between. From germline, CDR1 is SEHNR and CDR2 FQNEAQ (reference sequence). The CDR3 covers 16 residues. This clonotype showed up many times. The TCR library protocol attached unique molecular identifiers to the individual cDNA molecules. TCRdb independently ran MiXCR on the 5' RACE reads; one entry per CDR3 protein. The table records 43,000 or so distinct CDR3 sequences, approximately 4% of them present only once. What was sequenced was whole blood. The TCR sequence derives from an adult who was a healthcare worker with PCR-confirmed SARS-CoV-2 infection or an uninfected control (not recorded which). The V and J genes are TRBV7-9 and TRBJ1-5; D remains unclear. The DNA of the CDR3 is TGTGCCAGCAGCTTGGGCGGGATAACTAGCAATCAGCCCCAGCATTTT. This sequence encodes CASSLGGITSNQPQHF.